A single sample gave rise to the 21 T cell receptor beta chains below, sequenced in a study of vaccination effects on CD4 cells after COVID-19. These TCRs are of unknown antigen specificity. Data came from immunoSEQ multiplex PCR; TCRdb stores just in-frame clones and leaves some out. The repertoire consists of tens of thousands of clones, with more than 60% occurring once and the leading ten covering 2.4%. It was after roughly ten days of culture that CD4+ T cells were isolated. Participants completed two doses of the BNT162b2 or mRNA-1273 vaccine. This specimen consisted of CD4+ T cells from PBMCs cultured without peptide, obtained after COVID-19 vaccination. The receptors here all came from a human donor who received a COVID-19 vaccine.

This clone was seen a few times. This rearrangement joins TRBV25-1 to TRBJ1-1, with 7 nucleotides matching TRBD1. The junction had 10 bases not matched to a gene; V was cut back by 5 bases and J by 1 base. Germline CDR1 reads MGHDK; CDR2 reads SYGVNS. The CDR3 extends over 16 amino acids. Here the CDR3 DNA reads TGTGCCAGCAGTACACCGACGACAGGGCGGAACACTGAAGCTTTCTTT. Translating it yields CASSTPTTGRNTEAFF. The variable domain in full, completed from reference TRBV25-1 and TRBJ1-1, reads EADIYQTPRYLVIGTGKKITLECSQTMGHDKMYWYQQDPGMELHLIHYSYGVNSTEKGDLSSESTVSRIRTEHFPLTLESARPSHTSQYLCASSTPTTGRNTEAFFGQGTRLTVV.

This chain uses TRBV9 with TRBJ1-2; D is undetermined. Germline CDR1 reads SGDLS; CDR2 reads YYNGEE. The length of the CDR3 is 12 residues. The germline V and J ends were trimmed by 0 bases and 8 bases, with 8 bases remaining between them. CDR3 protein: CASSVGGGGYTF. In DNA form, the CDR3 reads TGTGCCAGCAGCGTAGGGGGTGGCGGCTACACCTTC.

This clone was observed a single time. The chain combines TRBV18 with TRBJ1-4; D not certain. Germline CDR1 reads KGHSH; CDR2 reads LQKENI. The CDR3 runs 17 residues. Deletions cut 4 bases from V and 0 bases from J, with 15 bases between. Written as DNA, the CDR3 is TGTGCCAGCTCACGCTCGGGGAACCTTGCAACTAATGAAAAACTGTTTTTT. Protein sequence: CASSRSGNLATNEKLFF.

V gene TRBV6-6 combines with J gene TRBJ2-7; 14 bases fit TRBD2. Germline values: CDR1 MNHNY, CDR2 SVGAGI (reference sequence). V was pared by 8 bases and J by 4 bases, with 4 bases of the junction left unmatched. The CDR3 is 14 residues long. CDR3: CASRLAGGHYEQYV. The DNA of the CDR3 is TGTGCCAGCCGACTAGCGGGGGGGCATTACGAGCAGTACGTC.

This clone was observed a handful of times. The J gene is TRBJ1-1, the V gene TRBV5-1; D gene uncertain. Per the germline V gene, CDR1 is SGHRS and CDR2 is YFSETQ. This CDR3 spans 15 amino acids. V lost 0 bases, J lost 4 bases, and 13 bases lay in between. Here the CDR3 DNA reads TGCGCCAGCAGCTTGGAGACTTCAGGCCTCACTGAAGCTTTCTTT. It is translated as CASSLETSGLTEAFF.

V is TRBV7-8 and J is TRBJ1-4; TRBD1 might be the D (6 bases). The V gene lost 3 bases and the J gene lost 8 bases, with 13 bases spanning the gap. Germline V gene data show CDR1 as SGHVS and CDR2 as FQNEAQ. The CDR3 is made up of 14 amino acids. CDR3 DNA: TGTGCCAGCAGCTTCACAGGGTTACAAGAAAAACTGTTTTTT. It encodes CASSFTGLQEKLFF.

The V and J genes are TRBV29-1 and TRBJ1-1, with 9 nucleotides matching TRBD1. Looked up from germline, CDR1 is SQVTM and CDR2 is ANQGSEA. CDR3 length: 12 amino acids. After removal of 7 bases from V and 1 base from J, the junction contained 1 base not matched to a gene. This CDR3 is CSADRGNTEAFF. The CDR3 DNA follows: TGCAGCGCGGACAGGGGGAACACTGAAGCTTTCTTT.

The V and J genes are TRBV6-5 and TRBJ2-1; TRBD1 is a possible D gene (5 bases). The germline CDR1 and CDR2 sequences are MNHEY and SVGAGI. V lost 0 bases, J lost 8 bases, and 11 bases lay in between. The CDR3 consists of 14 residues. The CDR3 here is CASSYSRGSDEQFF. As DNA, the CDR3 is TGTGCCAGCAGTTACTCAAGGGGTTCTGATGAGCAGTTCTTC.

The chain carries TRBV11-2 and TRBJ2-3, with TRBD2 matching over 14 bases. The CDR3 is made up of 17 amino acids. Germline lookup yields CDR1 SGHAT and CDR2 FQNNGV. V lost 5 bases to trimming and J lost 5 bases; unmatched junction nucleotides: 9. CDR3 loop: CASSPIGTSGGIDTQYF. Here the CDR3 DNA reads TGTGCCAGCAGCCCGATAGGGACTAGCGGGGGTATAGATACGCAGTATTTT.

The V gene is TRBV25-1, the J gene TRBJ1-2; D is possibly TRBD1 (6 bases). Per the germline V gene, CDR1 is MGHDK and CDR2 is SYGVNS. The CDR3 length is 15 residues. The germline V and J ends were trimmed by 2 bases and 8 bases, with 18 bases remaining between them. The CDR3 coding sequence is TGTGCCAGCAGTGAAATAGGGGTGGGGGCTGGGGGCTACACCTTC. This sequence encodes CASSEIGVGAGGYTF.

V and J are TRBV30 and TRBJ1-5; the D gene is possibly TRBD1 (6 bases). Germline V gene data show CDR1 as GTSNPN and CDR2 as SVGIG (reference sequence). V lost 0 bases to trimming and J lost 4 bases, with 10 bases between them. There are 14 residues in the CDR3. The DNA of the CDR3 is TGTGCCTGGAGTGTAGGGGGGACAAATCAGCCCCAGCATTTT. Its translation is CAWSVGGTNQPQHF.

CDR3 nucleotide sequence: TGCGCCAGCAGCCAAGAGGCTCGGGGCCTTAATGAAAAACTGTTTTTT. It yields the protein CASSQEARGLNEKLFF. The rearrangement joins TRBV4-3 to TRBJ1-4; perhaps TRBD1 as D (5 bases). Germline CDR1 is LGHNA and CDR2 is YSLEER. The CDR3 loop spans 16 amino acids. V lost 0 bases and J lost 4, with 12 bases in between.

The rearrangement links TRBV5-1 to TRBJ1-3; 9 bases map to TRBD1. The CDR3 is 15 amino acids. V shed 4 bases, J shed 1 base, and the junction held 3 bases outside the gene matches. In germline, CDR1 is SGHRS, CDR2 YFSETQ. The chain's CDR3 is CASSDGTGSGNTIYF. CDR3 coding DNA: TGCGCCAGCAGCGACGGGACAGGGTCTGGAAACACCATATATTTT.

In its sample, this clone was seen once. This chain connects TRBV6-2 or TRBV6-3 to TRBJ2-7; 10 positions match TRBD2. V trimming: 0 bases; J trimming: 5 bases; junction bases outside the gene matches: 7. Germline CDR1 and CDR2: MNHEY and SVGEGT. The CDR3 has 16 residues. The CDR3 sequence: CASSYSIKLAGDEQYV. The CDR3 DNA sequence: TGTGCCAGCAGTTACTCGATAAAGCTAGCGGGGGACGAGCAGTACGTC.

A single count supports this clone. The chain couples TRBV29-1 to TRBJ2-7; D not certain. The germline CDR1 and CDR2 sequences are SQVTM and ANQGSEA. The length of the CDR3 is 13 residues. V shed 4 bases and J shed 0 bases, with 10 bases lying between them. DNA for the CDR3: TGCAGCGTTGTCATTCCGTACTCCTACGAGCAGTACGTC. Translated: CSVVIPYSYEQYV.

This clone is a singleton in its sample. The gene calls are TRBV3-1 (or the pseudogene TRBV3-2) and TRBJ2-7; 9 bases line up with TRBD1. Germline-derived CDR1 and CDR2 are LGHDT and YNNKEL (reference sequence). This CDR3 spans 17 amino acids. The V and J ends lost 2 bases and 2 bases, in that order; junction bases with no gene match: 10. This CDR3 reads CASSQPQPGQGTYEQYV. CDR3 nucleotides: TGTGCCAGCAGCCAACCCCAACCGGGACAGGGCACCTACGAGCAGTACGTC.

The V call is TRBV6-5, the J call TRBJ2-7, with a weak D call TRBD2 (5 bases). The germline V and J ends were trimmed by 7 bases and 3 bases, with 16 bases remaining between them. The CDR3 runs 14 residues. The germline V gene has CDR1 MNHEY and CDR2 SVGAGI. Here the CDR3 reads CASNNPGRGYEQYV. The CDR3 DNA reads as TGTGCCAGCAACAACCCGGGGAGAGGCTACGAGCAGTACGTC.

The rearrangement uses TRBV12-3 or TRBV12-4 and TRBJ1-1; D remains unclear. The CDR3 is 11 amino acids. V was cut by 6 bases and J by 4 bases, with 6 bases left in between. CDR3 DNA: TGTGCCAGCAGCCCCCGCACTGAAGCTTTCTTT. Encoded protein: CASSPRTEAFF.

The chain uses TRBV12-3 or TRBV12-4 and TRBJ2-7; TRBD1 agrees at 10 bases. Losses at the gene ends were 6 bases for V and 4 bases for J; bases not matched to a gene: 3. This CDR3 has 13 amino acids. CDR3 sequence (DNA): TGTGCCAGCAGCCCGGGACAGGGGTACGAGCAGTACGTC. Protein product: CASSPGQGYEQYV.

This rearrangement joins TRBV6-5 to TRBJ2-7, with a possible D match to TRBD2 (6 bases). This CDR3 has 14 amino acids. V shed 6 bases and J shed 3 bases, with 15 bases lying between them. Germline V CDR1 and CDR2: MNHEY, SVGAGI. The CDR3 bases are TGTGCCAGCAGAAACCCATTGGGGGGCTACGAGCAGTACGTC. It specifies CASRNPLGGYEQYV.

V usage is TRBV28 and J usage is TRBJ2-7, with a possible D match to TRBD2 (7 bases). V lost 8 bases and J 4 bases, leaving 18 bases between the germline ends. The germline gives CDR1 MDHEN, CDR2 SYDVKM. The CDR3 spans 14 residues. The CDR3 nucleotides are TGTGCCAGCGGGGTTGGGGGGGGCCTTTACGAGCAGTACGTC. Its protein is CASGVGGGLYEQYV.